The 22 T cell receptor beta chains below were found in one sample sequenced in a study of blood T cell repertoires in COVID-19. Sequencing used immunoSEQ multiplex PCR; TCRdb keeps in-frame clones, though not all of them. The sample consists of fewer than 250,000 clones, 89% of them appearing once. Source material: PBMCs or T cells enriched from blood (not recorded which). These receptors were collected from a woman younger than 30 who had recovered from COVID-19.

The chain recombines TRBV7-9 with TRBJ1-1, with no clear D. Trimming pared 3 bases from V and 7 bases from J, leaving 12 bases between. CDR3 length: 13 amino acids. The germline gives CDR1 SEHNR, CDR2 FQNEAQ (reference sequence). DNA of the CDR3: TGTGCCAGCAGCTTCGGGTCTATTAATGAAGCTTTCTTT. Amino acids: CASSFGSINEAFF.

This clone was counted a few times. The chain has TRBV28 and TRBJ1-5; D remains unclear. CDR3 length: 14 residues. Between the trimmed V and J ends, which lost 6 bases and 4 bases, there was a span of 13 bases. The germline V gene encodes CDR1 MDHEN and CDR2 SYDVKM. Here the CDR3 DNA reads TGTGCCAGCAGCGCCCGGCGGGGTAATCAGCCCCAGCATTTT. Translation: CASSARRGNQPQHF.

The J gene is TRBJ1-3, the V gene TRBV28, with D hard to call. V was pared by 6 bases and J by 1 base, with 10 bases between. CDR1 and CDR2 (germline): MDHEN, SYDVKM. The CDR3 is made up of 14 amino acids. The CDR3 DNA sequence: TGTGCCAGCAGGACTAGGGAATCTGGAAACACCATATATTTT. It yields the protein CASRTRESGNTIYF.

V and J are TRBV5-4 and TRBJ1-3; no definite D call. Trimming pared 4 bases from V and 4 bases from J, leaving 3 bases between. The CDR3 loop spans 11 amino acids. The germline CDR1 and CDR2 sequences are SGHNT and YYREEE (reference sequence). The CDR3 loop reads CASSIGNTIYF. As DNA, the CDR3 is TGTGCCAGCAGCATAGGAAACACCATATATTTT.

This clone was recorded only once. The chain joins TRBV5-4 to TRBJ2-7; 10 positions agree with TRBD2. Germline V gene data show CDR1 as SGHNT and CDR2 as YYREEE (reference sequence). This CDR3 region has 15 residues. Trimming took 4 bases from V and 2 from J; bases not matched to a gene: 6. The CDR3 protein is CASSRSGGRAYEQYF. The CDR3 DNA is TGTGCCAGCAGCCGTAGCGGGGGGAGGGCCTACGAGCAGTACTTC.

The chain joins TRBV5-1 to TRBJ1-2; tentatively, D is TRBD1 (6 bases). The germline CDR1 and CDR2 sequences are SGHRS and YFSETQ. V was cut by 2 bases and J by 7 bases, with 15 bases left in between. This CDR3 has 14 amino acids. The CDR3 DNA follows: TGCGCCAGCAGCTTATACAGGGACCGAGGTGGCTACACCTTC. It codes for CASSLYRDRGGYTF.

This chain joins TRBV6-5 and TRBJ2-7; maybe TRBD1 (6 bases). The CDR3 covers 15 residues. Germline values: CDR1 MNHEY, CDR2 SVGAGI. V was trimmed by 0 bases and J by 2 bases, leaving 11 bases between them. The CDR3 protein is CASSYSNAGAYEQYF. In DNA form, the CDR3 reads TGTGCCAGCAGTTACTCGAATGCAGGGGCCTACGAGCAGTACTTC.

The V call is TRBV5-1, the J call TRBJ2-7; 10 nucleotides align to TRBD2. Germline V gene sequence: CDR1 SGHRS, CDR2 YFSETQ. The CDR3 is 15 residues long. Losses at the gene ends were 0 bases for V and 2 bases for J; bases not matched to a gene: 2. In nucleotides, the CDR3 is TGCGCCAGCAGCTTGGATACTAGCGGGGCCTACGAGCAGTACTTC. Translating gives CASSLDTSGAYEQYF.

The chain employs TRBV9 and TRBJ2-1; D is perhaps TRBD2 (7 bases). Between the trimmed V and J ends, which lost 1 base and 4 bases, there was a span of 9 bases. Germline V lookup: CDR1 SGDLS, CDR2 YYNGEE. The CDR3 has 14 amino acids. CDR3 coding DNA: TGTGCCAGCAGCGTACGGGGGGCTTACAATGAGCAGTTCTTC. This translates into CASSVRGAYNEQFF. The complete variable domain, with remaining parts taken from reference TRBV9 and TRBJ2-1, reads DSGVTQTPKHLITATGQRVTLRCSPRSGDLSVYWYQQSLDQGLQFLIQYYNGEERAKGNILERFSAQQFPDLHSELNLSSLELGDSALYFCASSVRGAYNEQFFGPGTRLTVL.

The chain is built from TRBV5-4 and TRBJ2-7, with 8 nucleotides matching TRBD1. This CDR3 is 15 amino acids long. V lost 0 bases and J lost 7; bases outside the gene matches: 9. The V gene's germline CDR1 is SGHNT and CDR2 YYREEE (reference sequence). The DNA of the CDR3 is TGTGCCAGCAGCTTGGGTGACCAGGGGGCTAGGGAGCAGTACTTC. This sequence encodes CASSLGDQGAREQYF.

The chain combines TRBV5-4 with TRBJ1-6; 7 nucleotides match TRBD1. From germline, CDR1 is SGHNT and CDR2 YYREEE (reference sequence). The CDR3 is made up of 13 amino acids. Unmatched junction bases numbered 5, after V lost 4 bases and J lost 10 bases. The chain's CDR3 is CASSLGDRSPLHF. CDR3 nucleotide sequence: TGTGCCAGCAGCCTGGGGGACAGATCACCCCTCCACTTT. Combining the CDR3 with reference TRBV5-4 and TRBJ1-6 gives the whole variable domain ETGVTQSPTHLIKTRGQQVTLRCSSQSGHNTVSWYQQALGQGPQFIFQYYREEENGRGNFPPRFSGLQFPNYSSELNVNALELDDSALYLCASSLGDRSPLHFGNGTRLTVT.

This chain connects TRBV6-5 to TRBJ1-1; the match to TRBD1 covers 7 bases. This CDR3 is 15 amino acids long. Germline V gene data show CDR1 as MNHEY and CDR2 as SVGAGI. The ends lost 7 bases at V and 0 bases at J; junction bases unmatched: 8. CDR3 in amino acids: CASNIRQGMNTEAFF. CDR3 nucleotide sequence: TGTGCCAGCAACATTAGACAGGGTATGAACACTGAAGCTTTCTTT.

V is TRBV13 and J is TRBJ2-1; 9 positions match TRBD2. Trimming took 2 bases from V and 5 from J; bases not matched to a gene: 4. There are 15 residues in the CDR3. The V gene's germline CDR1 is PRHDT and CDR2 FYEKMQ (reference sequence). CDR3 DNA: TGTGCCAGCAGCTTACGCGGGGGGGTTCACAATGAGCAGTTCTTC. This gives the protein CASSLRGGVHNEQFF.

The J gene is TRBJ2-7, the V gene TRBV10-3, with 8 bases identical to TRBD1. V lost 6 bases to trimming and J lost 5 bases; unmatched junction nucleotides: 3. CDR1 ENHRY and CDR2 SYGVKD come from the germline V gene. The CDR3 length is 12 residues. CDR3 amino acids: CAISRTGNEQYF. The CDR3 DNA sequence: TGTGCCATCAGCAGGACAGGGAACGAGCAGTACTTC.

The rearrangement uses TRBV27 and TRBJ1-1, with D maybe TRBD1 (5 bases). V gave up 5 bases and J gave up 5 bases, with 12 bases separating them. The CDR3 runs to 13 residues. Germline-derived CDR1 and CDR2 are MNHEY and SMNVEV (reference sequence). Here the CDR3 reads CASSTGGRTEAFF. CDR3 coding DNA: TGTGCCAGCAGTACTGGGGGGAGGACTGAAGCTTTCTTT.

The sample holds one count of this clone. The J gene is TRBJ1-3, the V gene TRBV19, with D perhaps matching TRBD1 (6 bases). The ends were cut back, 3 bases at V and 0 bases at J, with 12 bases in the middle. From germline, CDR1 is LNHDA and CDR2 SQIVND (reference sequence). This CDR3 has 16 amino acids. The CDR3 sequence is CASSIRGTSSGNTIYF. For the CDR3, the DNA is TGTGCCAGTAGTATCCGAGGGACATCCTCTGGAAACACCATATATTTT.

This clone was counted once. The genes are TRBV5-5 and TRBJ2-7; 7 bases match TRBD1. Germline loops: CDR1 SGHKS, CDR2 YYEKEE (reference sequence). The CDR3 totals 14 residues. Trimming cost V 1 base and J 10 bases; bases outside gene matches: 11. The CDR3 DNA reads TGTGCCAGCAGCTTGCCGGATTTACAGGGGATTCAGTACTTC. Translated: CASSLPDLQGIQYF.

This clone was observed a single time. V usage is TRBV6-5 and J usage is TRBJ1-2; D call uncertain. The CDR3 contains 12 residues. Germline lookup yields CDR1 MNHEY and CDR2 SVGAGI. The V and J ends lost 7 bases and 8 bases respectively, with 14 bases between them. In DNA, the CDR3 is TGTGCCAGCACCAGCGGTCAAGGAGGCTACACCTTC. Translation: CASTSGQGGYTF.

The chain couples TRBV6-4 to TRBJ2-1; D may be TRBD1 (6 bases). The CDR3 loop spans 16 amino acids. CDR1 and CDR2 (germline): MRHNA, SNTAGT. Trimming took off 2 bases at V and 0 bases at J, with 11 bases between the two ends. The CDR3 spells CASSDGRGVSYNEQFF. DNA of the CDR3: TGTGCCAGCAGTGACGGCAGGGGTGTCTCCTACAATGAGCAGTTCTTC.

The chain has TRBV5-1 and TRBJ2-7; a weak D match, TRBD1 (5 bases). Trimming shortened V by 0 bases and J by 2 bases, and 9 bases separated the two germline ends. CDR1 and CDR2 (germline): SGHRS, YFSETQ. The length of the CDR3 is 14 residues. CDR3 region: CASSLDSGPYEQYF. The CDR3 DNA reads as TGCGCCAGCAGCTTGGATTCAGGGCCCTACGAGCAGTACTTC.

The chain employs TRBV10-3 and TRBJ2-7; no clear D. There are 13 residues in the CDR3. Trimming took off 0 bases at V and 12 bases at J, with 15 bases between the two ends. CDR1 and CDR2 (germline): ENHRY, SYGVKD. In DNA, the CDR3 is TGTGCCATCAGTGAGTCCGAAATCGCAGGTCGGTACTTC. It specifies CAISESEIAGRYF.

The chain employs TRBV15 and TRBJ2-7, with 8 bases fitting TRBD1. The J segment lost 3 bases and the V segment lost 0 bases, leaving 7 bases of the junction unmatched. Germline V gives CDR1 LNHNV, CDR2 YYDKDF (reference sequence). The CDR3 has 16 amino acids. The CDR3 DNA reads TGTGCCACCAGCAGAGACGAGGACAGGGTGGACTACGAGCAGTACTTC. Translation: CATSRDEDRVDYEQYF. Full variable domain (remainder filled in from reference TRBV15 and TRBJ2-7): DAMVIQNPRYQVTQFGKPVTLSCSQTLNHNVMYWYQQKSSQAPKLLFHYYDKDFNNEADTPDNFQSRRPNTSFCFLDIRSPGLGDTAMYLCATSRDEDRVDYEQYFGPGTRLTVT.